This TCR beta chain was identified during a study of blood T cell repertoires in COVID-19. Study as a whole: COVID-19 samples from acute and convalescent phases originated in the United States, Italy and Spain.

Profiled with immunoSEQ multiplex PCR; TCRdb holds only in-frame clones, not every one. Found here are a few hundred thousand clones, roughly 86% of them singletons; the top ten hold about 0.7%. The V and J ends lost 1 base and 4 bases respectively, with 17 bases between them. CDR3 length: 18 residues. Germline CDR1 reads SNHLY; CDR2 reads FYNNEI. The sample was peripheral blood. The source is a human donor in a cohort sampled during active COVID-19. The rearrangement links TRBV2 to TRBJ2-6; D call uncertain. Written as DNA, the CDR3 is TGTGCCAGCAGTGAAGGTTTAGGCGGCTTCTCAGGGGCCAACGTCCTGACTTTC. It is translated as CASSEGLGGFSGANVLTF.